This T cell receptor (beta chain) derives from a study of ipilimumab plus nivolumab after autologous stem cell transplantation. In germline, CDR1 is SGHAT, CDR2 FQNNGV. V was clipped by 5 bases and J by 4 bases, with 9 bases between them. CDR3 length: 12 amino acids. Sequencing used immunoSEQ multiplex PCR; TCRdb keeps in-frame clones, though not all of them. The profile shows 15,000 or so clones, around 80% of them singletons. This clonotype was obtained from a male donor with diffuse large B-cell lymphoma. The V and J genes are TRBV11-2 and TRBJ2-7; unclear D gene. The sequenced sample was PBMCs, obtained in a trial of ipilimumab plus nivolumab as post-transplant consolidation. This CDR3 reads CASSDNRYEQYF. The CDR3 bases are TGTGCCAGCAGCGACAACAGATACGAGCAGTACTTC.